These T cell receptor beta chains were read from a single sample in a study of post-analysis software for immune sequencing data. TCRdb itself ran the PCR reads through MiXCR, one entry per CDR3 protein. The sample contains some 800,000 distinct CDR3 sequences, 46% of which appear only once. Sequencing was performed on blood. These TCRs come from a girl aged 5 to 17 with multiple sclerosis. Each CDR3 is given with its conserved first and last residue. Fields, in order: D gene, V gene, clone size, J gene, CDR3 DNA, CDR3 protein. D genes are given only for firm matches. Size values are once, few and many counts, or a class for expanded clones, and some rows have none.

-	TRBV5-8	few	TRBJ1-4	TGTGCCAGCAGCTCGGACGGAGTTAATGAAAAACTGTTTTTT	CASSSDGVNEKLFF
TRBD2	TRBV5-1	-	TRBJ2-1	TGCGCCAGCAGCTTCTTCTTTAGCGGGAGGGCCGGCAATGAGCAGTTCTTC	CASSFFFSGRAGNEQFF
-	TRBV20-1	-	TRBJ2-7	TGCAGCAAGGGGAAGATTAGCCCCTACGAGCAGTACTTC	CSKGKISPYEQYF
-	TRBV28	-	TRBJ2-7	TGTGCCAGCAGCCCCAGGGTTCTCTCCTACGAGCAGTACTTC	CASSPRVLSYEQYF
TRBD2	TRBV20-1	few	TRBJ2-1	TGCAGTGCCAGGACTAGCGGGATTCGGCATGAGCAGTTCTTC	CSARTSGIRHEQFF
TRBD2	TRBV25-1	-	TRBJ2-3	TGTGCCAGCAGACTAGCGGGAGGAGTTACGCAGTATTTT	CASRLAGGVTQYF
TRBD1	TRBV10-3	-	TRBJ2-5	TGTGCCATCAGTGAGTCGAAGGGACAGGGGTCCTCCCAGGAGACCCAGTACTTC	CAISESKGQGSSQETQYF
-	TRBV11-3	-	TRBJ2-3	TGTGCCAGCAGCTCCACGGACAACACAGATACGCAGTATTTT	CASSSTDNTDTQYF
-	TRBV28	few	TRBJ2-7	TGTGCCAGCAGGGCCCTCAACCCGTACGAGCAGTACTTC	CASRALNPYEQYF
-	TRBV12-3/TRBV12-4	few	TRBJ1-2	TGTGCCAGCAGTCCTCCCGGGACCCCCTTAGGTTACACCTTC	CASSPPGTPLGYTF
TRBD2	TRBV18	-	TRBJ2-7	TGTGCCAGCTCACGGGACTACAATGAGCAGTACTTC	CASSRDYNEQYF
TRBD1	TRBV7-2	-	TRBJ1-5	TGTGCCAGCAGCTCGGACAGGGGGCCTCCAGAGCCCCAGCATTTT	CASSSDRGPPEPQHF
TRBD2	TRBV7-9	-	TRBJ2-7	TGTGCCAGCAGCCGGGGGGGTTTGTTCCACGAGCAGTACTTC	CASSRGGLFHEQYF
TRBD2	TRBV29-1	few	TRBJ2-1	TGCAGCGTTGGTTTAGGGGCTAGCGGGAGAAATGAGCAGTTCTTC	CSVGLGASGRNEQFF
TRBD1	TRBV6-1	few	TRBJ1-2	TGTGCCAGCAGTAAACCGGGACAGGGTTTTGGCTACACCTTC	CASSKPGQGFGYTF
TRBD2	TRBV20-1	-	TRBJ2-1	TGCAGTGCTAGAGTTGGAGCGGGACGGAGCTCCTACAATGAGCAGTTCTTC	CSARVGAGRSSYNEQFF
-	TRBV4-2	-	TRBJ2-1	TGTGCCAGCAGCCAAGATCAGGCCAATGAGCAGTTCTTC	CASSQDQANEQFF
-	TRBV6-1	-	TRBJ1-5	TGTGCCAGCAGTGAAGGAACAGGGCAGCCCCAGCATTTT	CASSEGTGQPQHF
-	TRBV28	-	TRBJ2-7	TGTGCCAGCAGTTCTACCGGGGCTCCCTACGAGCAGTACTTC	CASSSTGAPYEQYF
TRBD1	TRBV29-1	-	TRBJ2-1	TGCAGCGTTCGGACAGGGGGCCTCTACAATGAGCAGTTCTTC	CSVRTGGLYNEQFF
-	TRBV29-1	-	TRBJ2-6	TGCAGCGTGTATCCAGGGTCTGGGGCCAACGTCCTGACTTTC	CSVYPGSGANVLTF
TRBD2	TRBV11-1	-	TRBJ2-1	TGTGCCAGCAGCTTAGAACTAGCGGGAGAGGGTAGTGAGCAGTTCTTC	CASSLELAGEGSEQFF
-	TRBV6-5	few	TRBJ1-1	TGTGCCAGCAGTTCCATGAACACTGAAGCTTTCTTT	CASSSMNTEAFF
-	TRBV12-3/TRBV12-4	-	TRBJ2-3	TGTGCCAGCAGATTCCCCAACACAGATACGCAGTATTTT	CASRFPNTDTQYF
TRBD2	TRBV20-1	-	TRBJ2-7	TGCAGTGTGAGGAAGCGACTAGCGGAGTTCTACGAGCAGTACTTC	CSVRKRLAEFYEQYF
-	TRBV29-1	-	TRBJ2-1	TGCAGCGTTGCAGGGGCAACTGGCAATGAGCAGTTCTTC	CSVAGATGNEQFF
-	TRBV9	-	TRBJ2-2	TGTGCCAGTAGCGTGGGGCACACCGGGGAGCTGTTTTTT	CASSVGHTGELFF
-	TRBV7-8	-	TRBJ2-2	TGTGCCAGCAGCTTAGTCTCCCCCGGGGAGCTGTTTTTT	CASSLVSPGELFF
TRBD2	TRBV11-3	-	TRBJ2-3	TGTGCCAGCAGGCCCATCGCCCGGGGGGGCGCAGATACGCAGTATTTT	CASRPIARGGADTQYF
TRBD2	TRBV20-1	few	TRBJ2-7	TGCAGTGCTGGCGGGGGGCCAGGCGGCAGGTACGAGCAGTACTTC	CSAGGGPGGRYEQYF
-	TRBV20-1	few	TRBJ1-2	TGCAGGGCTACAGGGCGGCACTATGGCTACACCTTC	CRATGRHYGYTF
-	TRBV7-9	-	TRBJ1-2	TGTGCCAGCAGCCCACAGGTTCCCTCCCATTTTAATGGCTACACCTTC	CASSPQVPSHFNGYTF
TRBD1	TRBV6-1	-	TRBJ2-3	TGTGTCAGCAGTGAAAGGGCAGGGGGCGCAGATACGCAGTATTTT	CVSSERAGGADTQYF
TRBD1	TRBV29-1	-	TRBJ2-7	TGCAGCGTTGAAGCGGGGCAGGGGGACGAGCAGTACTTC	CSVEAGQGDEQYF
TRBD1	TRBV27	-	TRBJ2-5	TGTGCCAGCAGTTTGGGGGGACCTGGGGACAGGGGTCATCAAGAGGCCCAGTACTTC	CASSLGGPGDRGHQEAQYF
TRBD1	TRBV9	few	TRBJ2-2	TGTGCCAGCAGCGCGGGACAGCCAAGAAAGAACACCGGGGAGCTGTTTTTT	CASSAGQPRKNTGELFF
-	TRBV6-2/TRBV6-3	-	TRBJ1-5	TGTGCCAGCAGCAGTGAGTTGGATGATCAGCCCCAGCATTTT	CASSSELDDQPQHF
-	TRBV4-3	many	TRBJ2-3	TGCGCCAGCAGCCAAAATCCCCTGGGAGATACGCAGTATTTT	CASSQNPLGDTQYF
-	TRBV6-5	few	TRBJ2-6	TGTGCCAGCAACGACAACTCTGGGGCCAACGTCCTGACTTTC	CASNDNSGANVLTF
TRBD2	TRBV20-1	-	TRBJ2-4	TGCAGTACTTTCGTAGCGGGAGCGAACATTCAGTACTTC	CSTFVAGANIQYF
TRBD2	TRBV20-1	-	TRBJ2-7	TGCAGTGCTAGTTCTTGCCTAGCGGGGAACTACGAGCAGTACTTC	CSASSCLAGNYEQYF
TRBD1	TRBV20-1	-	TRBJ2-7	TGCAGTGCTAGACCCGGGACAGTAGGCGAGCAGTACTTC	CSARPGTVGEQYF
TRBD2	TRBV29-1	-	TRBJ2-1	TGCAGCGTTCAACTAGCGGGAGGGTGCGATGAGCAGTTCTTC	CSVQLAGGCDEQFF